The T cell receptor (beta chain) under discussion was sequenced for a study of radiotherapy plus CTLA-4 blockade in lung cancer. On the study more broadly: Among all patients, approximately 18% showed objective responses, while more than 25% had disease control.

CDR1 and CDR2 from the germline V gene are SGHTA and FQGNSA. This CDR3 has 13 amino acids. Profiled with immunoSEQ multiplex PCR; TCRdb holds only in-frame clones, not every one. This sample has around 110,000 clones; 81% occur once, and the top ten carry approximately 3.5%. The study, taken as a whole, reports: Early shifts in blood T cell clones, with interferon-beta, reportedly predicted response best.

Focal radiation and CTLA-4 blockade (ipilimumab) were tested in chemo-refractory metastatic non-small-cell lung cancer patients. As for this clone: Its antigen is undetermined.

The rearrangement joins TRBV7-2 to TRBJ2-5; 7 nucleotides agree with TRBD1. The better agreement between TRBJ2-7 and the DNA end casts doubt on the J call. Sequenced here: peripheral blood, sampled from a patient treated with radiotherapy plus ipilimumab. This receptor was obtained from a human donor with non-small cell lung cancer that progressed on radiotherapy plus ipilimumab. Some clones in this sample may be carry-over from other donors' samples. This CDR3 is CASSLTGWDEQYF. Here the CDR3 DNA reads TGTGCCAGCAGCTTGACAGGGTGGGACGAGCAGTACTTC.